This T cell receptor (beta chain) emerged from a study of CD4 T cells in relation to SARS-CoV-2 and coronaviruses (dated by TCRdb to about 2021). With respect to the entire study: In the ViraFEST assay, PBMCs were cultured with antigen for 9 to 10 days, after which TCR beta CDR3s were sequenced to identify antigen-specific clonal expansions. The Adaptive Biotechnologies TCR-sequencing kit was used to sequence samples from three pre-COVID donors and the naive versus memory experiments, while other data came from Illumina-based sequencing. Across all 12 patients in the convalescent cohort, the median age was roughly 40 years, with a range of roughly 21 to 72 years. Expansion assays from other donors in the study were sequenced with a different, Illumina-based TCR-beta assay. At the level of individual TCR clonotypes, the study evaluated whether memory CD4+ T cells crossreact between the spike proteins of SARS-CoV-2 and those of common cold coronaviruses. Among the roughly twelve convalescent patients, 8 males and 4 females were included, and two of the subjects were Hispanic. Patient-derived lymphoblastoid cell lines were used to map the HLA restriction of shared crossreactive spike epitopes.

CEF-cultured naive and memory CD4+ T cell DNA received survey-level immunoSEQ TCR-beta sequencing. Turning to the authors' computational methods: During preprocessing, nonproductive sequences were removed, as were CDR3s that did not start with C, did not end with F or W, or were shorter than 7 amino acids. The MANAFEST web app identified antigen-specific clonotypes based on expansion compared with the reference and other culture wells. A clone counted as positive if significantly expanded in 2 of 3 replicate wells versus the reference culture at FDR below 0.05. For a clone to be considered positive, significant expansion relative to all other tandem wells and an odds ratio above 5 were also required. Cultured and uncultured naive and memory CD4+ repertoires were searched for CDR3s previously identified as spike- and CEF-reactive. CDR3 homology was quantified as pairwise Levenshtein distance, calculated with the stringdist R package after three terminal residues were trimmed from each end. Sourced from immuneACCESS, this table was stored by TCRdb with only in-frame sequences that have V and J called. A share of the clones is absent; for the studies checked, an unresolved V gene accounts for under half, and the remainder has no known explanation. The V and J calls and clone size are taken from that table; D and trimming were inferred from the DNA. This sample lists 35,000 to 45,000 clones; 84% were detected once. The ten largest clonotypes hold around 1.2% of the sample.

Sequences SGHTA (CDR1) and FQGNSA (CDR2) are obtained from the germline V gene. Spanning cysteine to phenylalanine, the CDR3 consists of 14 amino acids. The read is trimmed to its CDR3 DNA, 42 bases read in frame from base 1. Deletion took 8 bases off V and 0 bases off J, with a span of 12 bases between the germline ends. To note about this clone: This receptor's antigen is unknown. Base qualities were left out, and no much larger clone turns up one base away.

General findings and caveats noted by the study authors: Crossreactive clones showed significantly weaker SARS-CoV-2-driven expansion than monoreactive clones, consistent with antigenic imprinting. Sequencing of naive versus memory cells indicated that the assay detects memory recall responses, not primary responses primed during culture. The study was limited by small numbers of patients and tested TCRs. Because no donor provided both pre-pandemic and post-infection samples, tracing the source of pre-existing responses was limited. In roughly 60% of donors, memory CD4+ clonotypes turned up that crossrecognized SARS-CoV-2 and at least one common cold coronavirus spike. Crossreactivity analysis centred on spike protein, so crossreactivity against other viral proteins was not assessed.

Naive and memory CD4+ T cells were separated from cryopreserved PBMCs by first enriching for CD4 and then performing EasySep naive CD4+ T cell enrichment. For more than 8 days, sorted naive or memory CD4+ T cells (about 9.3 x 10^4) were cultured at a 1:1 ratio with T cell-depleted PBMCs and CEF peptides. In general, triplicate replicate wells were used for every peptide culture condition. Ficoll-Paque PLUS gradient centrifugation was used to isolate PBMCs from either whole blood or leukapheresis product. The PBMCs went either fresh into the expansion assay or into cryopreservation at -140 degrees C. The QIAamp Micro DNA Kit was used to extract genomic DNA from the CD4+ T cells.

The specimen sequenced was naive CD4+ T cells from PBMCs, cultured in vitro. The cell subset or site label, read with the paper, signifies: naive CD4+ T cells isolated by negative enrichment. The chain is made from TRBV7-2 and TRBJ2-3, with the D gene call left open. This TCR derives from an adult with COVID-19. This receptor carries the CDR3 CASSPARSTDTQYF. The DNA sequence reads TGTGCCAGCTCCCCAGCTAGGAGCACAGATACGCAGTATTTT. Reference TRBV7-2 and TRBJ2-3 genes cover what lies past the CDR3, so the full variable domain is GAGVSQSPSNKVTEKGKDVELRCDPISGHTALYWYRQSLGQGLEFLIYFQGNSAPDKSGLPSDRFSAERTGGSVSTLTIQRTQQEDSAVYLCASSPARSTDTQYFGPGTRLTVL.